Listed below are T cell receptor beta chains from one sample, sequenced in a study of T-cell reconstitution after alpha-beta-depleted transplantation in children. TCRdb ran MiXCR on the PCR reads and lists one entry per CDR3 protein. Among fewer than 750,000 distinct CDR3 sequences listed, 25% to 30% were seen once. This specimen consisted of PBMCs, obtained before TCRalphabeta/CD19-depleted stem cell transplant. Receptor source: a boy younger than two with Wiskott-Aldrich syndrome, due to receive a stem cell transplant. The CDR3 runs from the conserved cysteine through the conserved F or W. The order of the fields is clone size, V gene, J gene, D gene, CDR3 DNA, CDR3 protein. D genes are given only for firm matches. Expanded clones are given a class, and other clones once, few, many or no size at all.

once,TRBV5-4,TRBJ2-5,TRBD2,TGTGCCAGCAGCCCGGGACTAGCGGATCCTCCGGCGACCCAGTACTTC,CASSPGLADPPATQYF
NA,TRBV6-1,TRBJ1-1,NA,TGTGCCAGCAGGAGAGGCGAGAACACTGAAGCTTTCTTT,CASRRGENTEAFF
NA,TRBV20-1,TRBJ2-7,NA,TGCAGTGCTAGAGATAGGGTCAGGACTCAAACGTACTTC,CSARDRVRTQTYF
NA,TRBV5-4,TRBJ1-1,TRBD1,TGTGCCAGCAGCAATCCAGGGGGGATGAACACTGAAGCTTTCTTT,CASSNPGGMNTEAFF
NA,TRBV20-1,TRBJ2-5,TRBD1,TGCAGTGCTGGGGGACAGGGGAAGACCCAGTACTTC,CSAGGQGKTQYF
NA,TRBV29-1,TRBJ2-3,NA,TGCAGCGTTGGAGGCAAAGTCACAGATACGCAGTATTTT,CSVGGKVTDTQYF
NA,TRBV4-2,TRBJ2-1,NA,TGTGCCAGCAGCCAAGATCAACACAATGAGCAGTTCTTC,CASSQDQHNEQFF
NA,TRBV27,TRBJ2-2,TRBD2,TGTGCCAGCAGTTTTATAGCGGGAGGACTCACCGGGGAGCTGTTTTTT,CASSFIAGGLTGELFF
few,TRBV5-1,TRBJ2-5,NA,TGCGCCAGCAGGCGGAGGGACCTCCTTCATGAGACCCAGTACTTC,CASRRRDLLHETQYF
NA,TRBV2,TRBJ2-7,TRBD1,TGTGCCAGCAGGGACAGGTCCAACGAGCAGTACTTC,CASRDRSNEQYF
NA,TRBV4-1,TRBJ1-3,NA,TGCGCCAGCAGCCAAGATAGATGGGACGCTTTCTCTGGAAACACCATATATTTT,CASSQDRWDAFSGNTIYF
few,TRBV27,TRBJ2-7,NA,TGTGCCAGCAGTCCGCCGGCGAAGCGGGCCCTGTACGAGCAGTACTTC,CASSPPAKRALYEQYF
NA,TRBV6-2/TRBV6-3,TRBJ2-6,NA,TGTGCCAGCAGTTACTCATTAGGGGGGGCCAACGTCCTGACTTTC,CASSYSLGGANVLTF
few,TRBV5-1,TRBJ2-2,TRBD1,TGCGCCAGCGCAACGGGACAGGGTTACACCGGGGAGCTGTTTTTT,CASATGQGYTGELFF
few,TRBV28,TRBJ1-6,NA,TGTGCCAGCAGTATCATCGATCCGGGACACTACTATAATTCACCCCTCCACTTT,CASSIIDPGHYYNSPLHF
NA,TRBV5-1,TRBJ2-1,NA,TGCGCCAGCAGCTTGGTCGGCAGGGGAGGTGCGGATGAGCAGTTCTTC,CASSLVGRGGADEQFF
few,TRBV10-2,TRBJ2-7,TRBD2,TGCGCCAGCCAGAGAAATAAGCGGGGATACTACGAGCAGTACTTC,CASQRNKRGYYEQYF
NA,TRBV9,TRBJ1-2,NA,TGTGCCAGCAGCCCCTACAGGGACTATGGCTACACCTTC,CASSPYRDYGYTF
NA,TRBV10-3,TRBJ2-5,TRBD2,TGTGCCAATGGGGAGGGTCTGGGTGAGACCCAGTACTTC,CANGEGLGETQYF
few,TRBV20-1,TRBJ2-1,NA,TGCAGTGCTAGAGTAGCGAGCTCCTACAATGAGCAGTTCTTC,CSARVASSYNEQFF
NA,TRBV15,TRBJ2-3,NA,TGTGCCACCAGCAGAGAGTACGTTCTCGGGAGTCGGAGCACAGATACGCAGTATTTT,CATSREYVLGSRSTDTQYF
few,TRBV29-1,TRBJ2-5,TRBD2,TGCAGCGTATTATTAAGGACTAGCGTGAAGACCCAGTACTTC,CSVLLRTSVKTQYF